This T cell receptor (beta chain) is from a study of cytomegalovirus exposure and HLA in healthy donors. PCR involved 60 Vbeta and 13 Jbeta primers. Here immunoSEQ multiplex PCR was the method, and the copy in TCRdb shows in-frame clones only, minus some. The table records around 140,000 clones, around 87% of them present only once. In regard to this clone: Its antigen remains unidentified.

The germline CDR1 and CDR2 sequences are MGHDK and SYGVNS. CDR3 size: 16 residues. Study-level results: Reportedly, HLA-A and HLA-B alleles of most subjects were accurately predicted from TCR beta.

The clonotype comes from a woman aged 25 to 39 in good health and CMV-seronegative. The chain joins TRBV25-1 to TRBJ2-5; 8 bases are shared with TRBD2. The J call may be mistaken, given a closer DNA end match to TRBJ2-7. Material: PBMCs. The CDR3 is CASSEFGSGISYEQYF. The CDR3 DNA reads as TGTGCCAGCAGTGAATTTGGTAGCGGGATTTCCTACGAGCAGTACTTC.